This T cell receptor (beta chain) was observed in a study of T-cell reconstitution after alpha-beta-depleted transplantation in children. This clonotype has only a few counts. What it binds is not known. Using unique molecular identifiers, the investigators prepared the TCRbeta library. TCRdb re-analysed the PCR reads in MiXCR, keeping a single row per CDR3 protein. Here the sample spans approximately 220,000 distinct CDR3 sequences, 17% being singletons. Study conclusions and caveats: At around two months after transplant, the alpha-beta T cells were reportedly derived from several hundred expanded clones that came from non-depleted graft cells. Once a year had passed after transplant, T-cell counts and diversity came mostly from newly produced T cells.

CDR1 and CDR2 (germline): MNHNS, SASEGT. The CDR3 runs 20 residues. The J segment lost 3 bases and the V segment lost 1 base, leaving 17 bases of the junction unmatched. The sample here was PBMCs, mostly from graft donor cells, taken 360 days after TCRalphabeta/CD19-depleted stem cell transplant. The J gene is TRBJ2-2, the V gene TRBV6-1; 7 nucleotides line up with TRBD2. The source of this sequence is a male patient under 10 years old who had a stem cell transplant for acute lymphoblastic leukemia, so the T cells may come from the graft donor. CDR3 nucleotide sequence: TGTGCCAGCAGTGAAGATCTAGGACTAGGAATCCGCGGGGACACCGGGGAGCTGTTTTTT. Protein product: CASSEDLGLGIRGDTGELFF.